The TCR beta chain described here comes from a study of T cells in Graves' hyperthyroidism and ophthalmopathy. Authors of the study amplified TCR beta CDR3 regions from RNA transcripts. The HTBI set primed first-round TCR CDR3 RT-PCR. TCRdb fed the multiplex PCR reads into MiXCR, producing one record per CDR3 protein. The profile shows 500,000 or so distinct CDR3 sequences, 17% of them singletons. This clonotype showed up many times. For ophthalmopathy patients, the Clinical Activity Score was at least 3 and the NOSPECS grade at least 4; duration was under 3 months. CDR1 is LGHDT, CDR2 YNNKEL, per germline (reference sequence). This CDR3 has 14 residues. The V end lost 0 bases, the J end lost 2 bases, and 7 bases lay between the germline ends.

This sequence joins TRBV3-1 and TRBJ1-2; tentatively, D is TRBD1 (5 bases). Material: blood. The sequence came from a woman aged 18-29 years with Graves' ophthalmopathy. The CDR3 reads CASSQDPGNYGYTF. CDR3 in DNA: TGTGCCAGCAGCCAAGATCCAGGGAACTATGGCTACACCTTC. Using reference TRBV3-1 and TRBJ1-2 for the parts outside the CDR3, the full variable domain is DTAVSQTPKYLVTQMGNDKSIKCEQNLGHDTMYWYKQDSKKFLKIMFSYNNKELIINETVPNRFSPKSPDKAHLNLHINSLELGDSAVYFCASSQDPGNYGYTFGSGTRLTVV.